This T cell receptor (beta chain) is from a study of PD-1 blockade in classical Hodgkin lymphoma. Clones were sequenced by immunoSEQ multiplex PCR, and TCRdb holds only the in-frame ones, with some missing. The table has approximately 98,000 clones, 89% seen once. Brentuximab vedotin exposure varied, and every patient relapsed after autologous stem cell transplantation. Sample: peripheral blood mononuclear cells (PBMCs), taken before the second cycle of nivolumab. This clonotype was obtained from a human donor with classical Hodgkin lymphoma.

The CDR3 sequence is CASRGLRDKQHF. The CDR3 coding sequence is TGTGCCAGCAGGGGGCTCCGGGACAAACAGCATTTT. The chain links TRBV2 to TRBJ1-5; a weak D match, TRBD1 (6 bases). Germline CDR1 and CDR2: SNHLY and FYNNEI. CDR3 length equals 12 residues. V lost 6 bases to trimming and J lost 13 bases, with 16 bases between them.